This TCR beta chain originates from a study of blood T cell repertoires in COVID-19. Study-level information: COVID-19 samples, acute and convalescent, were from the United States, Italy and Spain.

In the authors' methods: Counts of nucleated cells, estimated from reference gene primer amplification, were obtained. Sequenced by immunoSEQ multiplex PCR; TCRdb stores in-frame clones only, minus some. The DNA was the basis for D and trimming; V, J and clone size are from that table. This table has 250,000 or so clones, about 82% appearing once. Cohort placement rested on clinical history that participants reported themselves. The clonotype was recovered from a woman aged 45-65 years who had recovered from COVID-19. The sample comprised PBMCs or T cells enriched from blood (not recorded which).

Here the CDR3 reads CASSLVAGEPSYNEQFF. The CDR3 nucleotides are TGTGCCAGCAGTTTAGTTGCAGGGGAACCTTCTTACAATGAGCAGTTCTTC. V usage is TRBV27 and J usage is TRBJ2-1, with D possibly matching TRBD1 (6 bases). The length of the CDR3 is 17 residues. Per germline, CDR1 MNHEY and CDR2 SMNVEV (reference sequence). V lost 2 bases, J lost 4 bases, and 18 bases lay in between.